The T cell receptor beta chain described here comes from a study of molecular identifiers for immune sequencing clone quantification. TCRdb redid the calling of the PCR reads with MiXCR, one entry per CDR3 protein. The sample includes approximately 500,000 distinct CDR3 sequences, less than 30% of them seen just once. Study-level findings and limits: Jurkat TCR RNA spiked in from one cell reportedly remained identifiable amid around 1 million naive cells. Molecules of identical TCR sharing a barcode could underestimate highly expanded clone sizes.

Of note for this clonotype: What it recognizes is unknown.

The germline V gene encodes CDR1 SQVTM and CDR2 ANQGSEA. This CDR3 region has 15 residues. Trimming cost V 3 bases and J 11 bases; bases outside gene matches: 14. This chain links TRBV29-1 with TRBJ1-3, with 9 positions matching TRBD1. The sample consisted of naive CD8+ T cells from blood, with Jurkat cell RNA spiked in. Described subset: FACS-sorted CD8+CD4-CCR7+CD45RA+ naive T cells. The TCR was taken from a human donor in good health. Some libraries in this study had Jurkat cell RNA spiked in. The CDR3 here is CSVDWGQGTGTPIYF. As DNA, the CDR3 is TGCAGCGTTGATTGGGGACAGGGAACTGGAACCCCCATATATTTT.